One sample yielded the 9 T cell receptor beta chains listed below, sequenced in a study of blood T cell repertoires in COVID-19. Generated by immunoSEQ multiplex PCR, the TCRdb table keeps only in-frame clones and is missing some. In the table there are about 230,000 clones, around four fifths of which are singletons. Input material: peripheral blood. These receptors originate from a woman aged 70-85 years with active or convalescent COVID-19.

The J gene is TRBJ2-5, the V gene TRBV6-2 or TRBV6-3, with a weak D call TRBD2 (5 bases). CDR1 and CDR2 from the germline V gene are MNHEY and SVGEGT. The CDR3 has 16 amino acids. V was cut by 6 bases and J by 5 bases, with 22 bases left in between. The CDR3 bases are TGTGCCAGCAGCCCTTCCCCGACGGGGTTGTGGGAGACCCAGTACTTC. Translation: CASSPSPTGLWETQYF.

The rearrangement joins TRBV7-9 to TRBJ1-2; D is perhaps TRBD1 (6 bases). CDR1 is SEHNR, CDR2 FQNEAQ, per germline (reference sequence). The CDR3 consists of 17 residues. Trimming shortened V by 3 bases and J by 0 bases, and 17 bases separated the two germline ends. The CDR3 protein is CASSFQQGFLANYGYTF. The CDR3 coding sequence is TGTGCCAGCAGCTTCCAACAGGGATTCTTAGCTAACTATGGCTACACCTTC. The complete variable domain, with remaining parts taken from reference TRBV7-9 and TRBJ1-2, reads DTGVSQNPRHKITKRGQNVTFRCDPISEHNRLYWYRQTLGQGPEFLTYFQNEAQLEKSRLLSDRFSAERPKGSFSTLEIQRTEQGDSAMYLCASSFQQGFLANYGYTFGSGTRLTVV.

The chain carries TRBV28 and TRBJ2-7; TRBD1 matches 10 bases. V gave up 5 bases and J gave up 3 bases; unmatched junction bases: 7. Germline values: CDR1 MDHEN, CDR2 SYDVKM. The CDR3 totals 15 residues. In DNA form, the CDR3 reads TGTGCCAGCAGTCTACCTGGGGACAGGGGCTACGAGCAGTACTTC. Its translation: CASSLPGDRGYEQYF.

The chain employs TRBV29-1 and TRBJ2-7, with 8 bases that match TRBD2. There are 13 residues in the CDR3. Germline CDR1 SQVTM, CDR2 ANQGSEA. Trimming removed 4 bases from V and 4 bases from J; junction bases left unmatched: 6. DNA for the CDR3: TGCAGCGTTGTTGACGGGAGGGGATACGAGCAGTACTTC. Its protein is CSVVDGRGYEQYF.

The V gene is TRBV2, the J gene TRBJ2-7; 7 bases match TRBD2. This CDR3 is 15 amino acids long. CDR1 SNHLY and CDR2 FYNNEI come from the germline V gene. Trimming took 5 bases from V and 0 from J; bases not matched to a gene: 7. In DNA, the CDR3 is TGTGCCAGCAGTTATAGCGGGCTAAGCTCCTACGAGCAGTACTTC. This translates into CASSYSGLSSYEQYF.

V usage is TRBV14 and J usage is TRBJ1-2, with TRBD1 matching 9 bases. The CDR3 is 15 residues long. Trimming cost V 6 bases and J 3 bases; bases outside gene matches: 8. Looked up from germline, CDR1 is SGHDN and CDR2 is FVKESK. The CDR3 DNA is TGTGCCAGCAGTCGGACAGGGGCATGGGACTATGGCTACACCTTC. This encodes CASSRTGAWDYGYTF.

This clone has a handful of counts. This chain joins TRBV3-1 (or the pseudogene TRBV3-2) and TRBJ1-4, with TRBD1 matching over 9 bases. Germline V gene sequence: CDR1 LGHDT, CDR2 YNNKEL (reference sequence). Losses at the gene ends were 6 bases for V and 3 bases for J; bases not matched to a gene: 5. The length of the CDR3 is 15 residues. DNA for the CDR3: TGTGCCAGCAGTCTACAGGGGGCGGCTAATGAAAAACTGTTTTTT. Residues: CASSLQGAANEKLFF.

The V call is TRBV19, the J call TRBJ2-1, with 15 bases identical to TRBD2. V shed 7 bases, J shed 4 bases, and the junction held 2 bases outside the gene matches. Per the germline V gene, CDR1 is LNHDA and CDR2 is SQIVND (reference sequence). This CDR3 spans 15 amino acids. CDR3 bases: TGTGCCAGTAAGGGACTAGCGGGAGGTTACAATGAGCAGTTCTTC. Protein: CASKGLAGGYNEQFF.

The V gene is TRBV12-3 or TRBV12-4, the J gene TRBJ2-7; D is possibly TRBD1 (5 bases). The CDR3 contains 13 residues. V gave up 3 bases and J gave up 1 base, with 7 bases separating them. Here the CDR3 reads CASSLDISYEQYF. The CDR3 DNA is TGTGCCAGCAGTTTGGACATTTCCTACGAGCAGTACTTC.